One TCR beta chain is described in this entry. Its antigen is as yet unknown. This sample was taken from a study of CD8+ T cells in alopecia areata. Study outcomes and limitations: Scalp specimens additionally yield sequences from normal skin's resident alphabeta T cells. Unlike in mice, where it was clearer, TCR sharing across patients was less clear, possibly HLA-related.

PBMCs, the starting material, were the source of sorted CD4+ and CD8+ T cells. Extraction of RNA preceded its reverse transcription into cDNA, which served as the sequencing template. Method: immunoSEQ multiplex PCR; TCRdb's copy keeps in-frame clones and lacks some. This table has about 140,000 clones, around two thirds appearing once. Trimming removed 3 bases at V and 0 bases at J, with 12 bases between. CDR1 is SGDLS and CDR2 is YYNGEE in the germline V gene. The CDR3 consists of 16 residues. The sequenced sample was CD8+ T cells sorted from blood. The chain recombines TRBV9 with TRBJ1-4; D uncertain. This TCR was sampled from a human donor in good health. In nucleotides, the CDR3 is TGTGCCAGCAGCGACAGCGGCTTAACAACTAATGAAAAACTGTTTTTT. It is translated as CASSDSGLTTNEKLFF.